This T cell receptor beta chain appears in the sequencing data of a study of early T cells in non-severe SARS-CoV-2 infection. Study-wide background: Whole-blood bulk RNA, unsorted, was sequenced, and chains were unpaired. Study-level findings and limits: A preference for anti-spike CD8 responses marked VDJdb matching, which missed private and CD4 specificities.

The CDR3 sequence is 15 residues long. The germline gives CDR1 SEHNR, CDR2 FQNEAQ (reference sequence). V shed 1 base and J shed 1 base, with 9 bases lying between them. Separate cDNA molecules each had unique molecular identifiers attached to them. TCRdb redid the calling of the 5' RACE reads with MiXCR, one entry per CDR3 protein. The sample holds tens of thousands of distinct CDR3 sequences, around 13% seen once. On this clonotype itself: Its antigen is undetermined.

The sequencing input was whole blood. The V and J genes are TRBV7-9 and TRBJ2-3; D remains unclear. This TCR came from an adult who was a healthcare worker with PCR-confirmed SARS-CoV-2 infection or an uninfected control (not recorded which). The CDR3 bases are TGTGCCAGCAGCTTAGGAGAGGACCGCACAGATACGCAGTATTTT. It specifies CASSLGEDRTDTQYF.